Listed below are T cell receptor beta chains from one sample, sequenced in a study of CD8 T cells in ankylosing spondylitis. MiXCR was run by TCRdb on the 5' RACE reads, yielding one entry per CDR3 protein. The sample contains almost 400,000 distinct CDR3 sequences, approximately 20% of which appear only once. The sequenced sample consisted of blood, either unsorted or a sorted T cell fraction (not recorded which). The receptors originated from a male donor with ankylosing spondylitis. Each CDR3 is given with its conserved first and last residue. D genes are given only for firm matches. Some rows mark clone size as missing; the rest say once, few, many or name a class of expanded clone.

d_call | j_call | clone_size | v_call | cdr3_nt | cdr3_aa
- | TRBJ1-4 | - | TRBV20-1 | TGCAGTGGTAGTGCCGGGGGTAAAGAAAAACTGTTTTTT | CSGSAGGKEKLFF
- | TRBJ1-4 | - | TRBV5-6 | TGTGCCAGCAGAAGTACAGGGTCCACAGTGGAAAAACTGTTTTTT | CASRSTGSTVEKLFF
- | TRBJ1-4 | - | TRBV18 | TGTGCCAGCTCAGAGGAGATCCAGGTTGAAAAACTGTTTTTT | CASSEEIQVEKLFF
TRBD1 | TRBJ1-4 | few | TRBV12-3/TRBV12-4 | TGTGCCAGCAGTTTTGGTCAGGGGGGTGATGAAAAACTGTTTTTT | CASSFGQGGDEKLFF
- | TRBJ2-4 | - | TRBV27 | TGTGCCAGCAGTTTAAAAGGAAAGGGGCTGGGCATTCAGTACTTC | CASSLKGKGLGIQYF
- | TRBJ2-2 | many | TRBV4-1 | TGCGCCAGCAGCCTTCGACTGGACACCGGGGAGCTGTTTTTT | CASSLRLDTGELFF
- | TRBJ2-1 | many | TRBV19 | TGTGCCAGTAGTATAGTGGAAGGTTACAATGAGCAGTTCTTC | CASSIVEGYNEQFF
- | TRBJ1-3 | - | TRBV28 | TGTGCCAGCGGGAGCATAGGCTCTGGAAACACCATATATTTT | CASGSIGSGNTIYF
- | TRBJ2-7 | - | TRBV6-5 | TGTGCCAGCAGCCCCTCGAGCAGGGGCGGCAACGAGCAGTACTTC | CASSPSSRGGNEQYF
TRBD2 | TRBJ2-1 | - | TRBV14 | TGTGCCAGCAGCCCCAGACTAGCGCCCAATGAGCAGTTCTTC | CASSPRLAPNEQFF
- | TRBJ2-7 | few | TRBV18 | TGTGCCAGCTCACCAGACCGCTACGAGCAGTACTTC | CASSPDRYEQYF
TRBD2 | TRBJ2-1 | many | TRBV29-1 | TGCAGCTTCAGTCCGGGACTAGCGGACGAGCAGTTCTTC | CSFSPGLADEQFF
TRBD2 | TRBJ2-1 | - | TRBV6-1 | TGTGCCAGCAGGAAACTAGCGGGATCGTACAATGAGCAGTTCTTC | CASRKLAGSYNEQFF
- | TRBJ2-7 | - | TRBV29-1 | TGCAGCGTTGTGGAAGGCGAGCAGTACTTC | CSVVEGEQYF
- | TRBJ2-1 | - | TRBV11-2 | TGTGCCAGCAGCTTAGATTACGGGCCCAATGAGCAGTTCTTC | CASSLDYGPNEQFF
- | TRBJ1-1 | - | TRBV7-3 | TGTGCCAGCAGCCCCTTGGGGGCAGACACTGAAGCTTTCTTT | CASSPLGADTEAFF
- | TRBJ1-5 | few | TRBV6-1 | TGTGCCAGCACCCCTACGGGTATCCCTGATCAGCCCCAGCATTTT | CASTPTGIPDQPQHF
- | TRBJ2-4 | many | TRBV11-3 | TGTGCCAGCAGCTTAGTTCGGGCCAAAAACATTCAGTACTTC | CASSLVRAKNIQYF
- | TRBJ2-2 | - | TRBV20-1 | TGCAGTGCCCCAAGTGAGACTACTAACACCGGGGAGCTGTTTTTT | CSAPSETTNTGELFF
- | TRBJ2-3 | - | TRBV29-1 | TGCAGCGTTGAAGAGGTGGGGGGCACAGATACGCAGTATTTT | CSVEEVGGTDTQYF
- | TRBJ1-1 | - | TRBV5-1 | TGCGCCAGCAGCTTGGGCCAAGGAGGGGGTTCCGCCACTGAAGCTTTCTTT | CASSLGQGGGSATEAFF
- | TRBJ2-7 | - | TRBV28 | TGTGCCAGCAGTTTCCAGCTAAGGGAGCAGTACTTC | CASSFQLREQYF
TRBD1 | TRBJ2-1 | few | TRBV5-1 | TGCGCCAGCAGCTTCCGTGGGGACAGTGGCTACAATGAGCAGTTCTTC | CASSFRGDSGYNEQFF
TRBD2 | TRBJ2-1 | few | TRBV20-1 | TGCAGTGCTAGGCCCGCTAGCGGGAGTCTCTACAATGAGCAGTTCTTC | CSARPASGSLYNEQFF
- | TRBJ1-3 | few | TRBV30 | TGTGCCTGGAGTGTACTCCCAGACTCTGGAAACACCATATATTTT | CAWSVLPDSGNTIYF
TRBD2 | TRBJ2-3 | - | TRBV15 | TGTGCCACCAGCCCTACCCTGCGGACTAGCGGGAGTCGAGGAGATACGCAGTATTTT | CATSPTLRTSGSRGDTQYF
- | TRBJ1-2 | - | TRBV7-9 | TGTGCCAGCAGCTCCGACCGGGACCTAATCTCTAACTATGGCTACACCTTC | CASSSDRDLISNYGYTF
- | TRBJ2-7 | - | TRBV4-3 | TGCGCCAGCAGCCAAATGGGAAGCTCCTACGAGCAGTACTTC | CASSQMGSSYEQYF
TRBD1 | TRBJ2-5 | - | TRBV20-1 | TGCAGTGCTGAGGTTCCAGGGGGGACCCAGTACTTC | CSAEVPGGTQYF
- | TRBJ2-3 | - | TRBV20-1 | TGCAGTGCTAGAGCGGGCACAGATACGCAGTATTTT | CSARAGTDTQYF
TRBD1 | TRBJ1-2 | few | TRBV10-3 | TGTGCCATCAGTGGGGACAGGGGCGTCTATGGCTACACCTTC | CAISGDRGVYGYTF
- | TRBJ2-7 | - | TRBV20-1 | TGCAGTGCTAGAGCTTTTATGAAAAACGAGCAGTACTTC | CSARAFMKNEQYF
- | TRBJ2-2 | - | TRBV9 | TGTGCCAGCAGCGTAGGGGGGAGTTCCCCCGGGGAGCTGTTTTTT | CASSVGGSSPGELFF
- | TRBJ1-1 | many | TRBV12-3/TRBV12-4 | TGTGCCAGCAGTTTTCTGTCTGAAGCTTTCTTT | CASSFLSEAFF
- | TRBJ2-3 | - | TRBV10-3 | TGTGCCATCAGTGAGGAGGGCCTCAGAAGAGATACGCAGTATTTT | CAISEEGLRRDTQYF
- | TRBJ2-7 | few | TRBV7-2 | TGTGCCAGCAGAGGCCGCGGGGGCCCGAGCTCCTACGAGCAGTACTTC | CASRGRGGPSSYEQYF
- | TRBJ2-1 | - | TRBV20-1 | TGCAGTGCTAGAGGGGTTTGGACGCCAGGAGGAGGCAATGAGCAGTTCTTC | CSARGVWTPGGGNEQFF
- | TRBJ1-1 | - | TRBV5-6 | TGTGCCAGCACCCCCCCAAGGACGGGCCCCAACACTGAAGCTTTCTTT | CASTPPRTGPNTEAFF
- | TRBJ1-2 | - | TRBV25-1 | TGTGCCAGCAGTGAATGGTTCTATGGCTACACCTTC | CASSEWFYGYTF
- | TRBJ2-2 | - | TRBV7-2 | TGTGCCAGCAGCCGGATCCGGGGGAACACCGGGGAGCTGTTTTTT | CASSRIRGNTGELFF
TRBD1 | TRBJ2-4 | - | TRBV3-1 | TGTGCCAGCAGCCAAGACCCAGGACAGGGCCTAGCCAAAAACATTCAGTACTTC | CASSQDPGQGLAKNIQYF
- | TRBJ1-2 | - | TRBV2 | TGTGCCAGCAGTGAAGGTCCCCATGGCTACACCTTC | CASSEGPHGYTF
- | TRBJ2-5 | few | TRBV10-1 | TGCGCCAGCAGTGAAGGGGATGGAGAGACCCAGTACTTC | CASSEGDGETQYF
TRBD1 | TRBJ1-4 | few | TRBV4-3 | TGCGCCAGCAGCCCCGGACAGGGGATCGGAAAACTGTTTTTT | CASSPGQGIGKLFF
- | TRBJ1-5 | many | TRBV15 | TGTGCCACCAGCCCCGGGGGGGGTAGCAATCAGCCCCAGCATTTT | CATSPGGGSNQPQHF
- | TRBJ1-2 | - | TRBV2 | TGTGCCAGCAGATTACAGGGAGACTATGGCTACACCTTC | CASRLQGDYGYTF
TRBD1 | TRBJ2-1 | - | TRBV11-3 | TGTGCCAGCAGCGCACAGGGGGCGGTAGTTTACAATGAGCAGTTCTTC | CASSAQGAVVYNEQFF
TRBD1 | TRBJ1-4 | - | TRBV7-8 | TGTGCCAGCAGGGCTTCGGGACAGGGTCCAACTAATGAAAAACTGTTTTTT | CASRASGQGPTNEKLFF
- | TRBJ1-1 | many | TRBV12-3/TRBV12-4 | TGTGCCAGCAAAAAAGGGGGCACTGAAGCTTTCTTT | CASKKGGTEAFF
- | TRBJ2-3 | - | TRBV18 | TGTGCCAGCTCACCAACTCGAAAGGCGGATACGCAGTATTTT | CASSPTRKADTQYF
- | TRBJ1-4 | - | TRBV29-1 | TGCAGCGCCGGGCGAGGGCAGGCTAATGAAAAACTGTTTTTT | CSAGRGQANEKLFF
TRBD1 | TRBJ2-7 | - | TRBV7-8 | TGTGCCAGCAGCCTGACAGGGACGGACTCCTACGAGCAGTACTTC | CASSLTGTDSYEQYF
- | TRBJ1-3 | - | TRBV29-1 | TGCAGCGTTGGGTCACACTCTGGAAACACCATATATTTT | CSVGSHSGNTIYF
TRBD2 | TRBJ2-7 | once | TRBV10-3 | TGTGCCATCAGTGGTTCTAGCGGGATATCGAGTATTTACGAGCAGTACTTC | CAISGSSGISSIYEQYF
- | TRBJ1-6 | few | TRBV19 | TGTGCCAGTAGTATAACGGCACAACATAATTCACCCCTCCACTTT | CASSITAQHNSPLHF
- | TRBJ1-6 | few | TRBV5-6 | TGTGCCAGCAGCTTGATGGGGCCCAGTTCACCCCTCCACTTT | CASSLMGPSSPLHF